This paragraph reports one TCR beta chain. Its antigen is not identified. PBMCs were obtained from 9 to 10 ml fresh peripheral blood. The data derive from a study of T cells in Graves' hyperthyroidism and ophthalmopathy. Findings and limits, study-wide: Appearing also in blood were most of the thyroid clonotypes expanded above 0.001.

CDR3 length equals 13 residues. J was trimmed by 3 bases and V by 8 bases; bases with no gene match: 5. TCR beta CDR3 region amplification was performed from RNA transcripts. Researchers ran a first-round RT-PCR on the TCR CDR3 using the HTBI primer set. TCRdb reprocessed the multiplex PCR reads with MiXCR, giving one entry per CDR3 protein. Among about 300,000 distinct CDR3 sequences listed, 25% were seen once. The chain links TRBV12-3 or TRBV12-4 to TRBJ2-5; 8 nucleotides align to TRBD1. The receptor was derived from a man aged 35-49 years with Graves' hyperthyroidism that later progressed to Graves' ophthalmopathy. Source material: blood. CDR3 in amino acids: CASGQGPEETQYF. For the CDR3, the DNA is TGTGCCAGCGGACAGGGTCCAGAAGAGACCCAGTACTTC.